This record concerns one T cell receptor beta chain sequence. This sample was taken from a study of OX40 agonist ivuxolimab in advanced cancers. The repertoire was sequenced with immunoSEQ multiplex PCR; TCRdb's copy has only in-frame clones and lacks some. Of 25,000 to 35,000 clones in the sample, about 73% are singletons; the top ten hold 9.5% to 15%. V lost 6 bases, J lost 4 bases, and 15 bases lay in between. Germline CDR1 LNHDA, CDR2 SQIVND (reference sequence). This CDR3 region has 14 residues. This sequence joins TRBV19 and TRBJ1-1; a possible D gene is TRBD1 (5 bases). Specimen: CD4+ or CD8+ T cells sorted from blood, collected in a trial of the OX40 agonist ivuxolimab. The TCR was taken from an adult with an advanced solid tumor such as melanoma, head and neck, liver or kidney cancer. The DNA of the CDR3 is TGTGCCAGTAGGATCATAGGGGTTGCCACTGAAGCTTTCTTT. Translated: CASRIIGVATEAFF.